This record looks at one TCR beta chain sequence and its context. As yet, its antigen is unknown. Amplified TCR beta CDR3 regions came from RNA transcripts. The TCR CDR3 first-round RT-PCR relied on the HTBI primer set. TCRdb re-called the multiplex PCR reads with MiXCR, one entry per CDR3 protein. This table has 600,000 to 800,000 distinct CDR3 sequences, about a third appearing once. This sample is drawn from a study of T cells in Graves' hyperthyroidism and ophthalmopathy. Study-level findings and limits: The majority of expanded thyroid clonotypes above 0.001 also appeared in blood.

With 5 bases removed from V and 3 bases from J, the gap between germline ends came to 15 bases. The CDR3 has 15 amino acids. Germline V gives CDR1 SGHKS, CDR2 YYEKEE (reference sequence). This clonotype was sampled from a woman in her thirties or forties with Graves' hyperthyroidism. This chain uses TRBV5-5 with TRBJ1-5; a possible D gene is TRBD1 (6 bases). The sequenced sample consisted of blood. CDR3 loop: CASRSGGGSNQPQHF. CDR3 nucleotide sequence: TGTGCCAGCAGGTCCGGAGGGGGGTCCAATCAGCCCCAGCATTTT.